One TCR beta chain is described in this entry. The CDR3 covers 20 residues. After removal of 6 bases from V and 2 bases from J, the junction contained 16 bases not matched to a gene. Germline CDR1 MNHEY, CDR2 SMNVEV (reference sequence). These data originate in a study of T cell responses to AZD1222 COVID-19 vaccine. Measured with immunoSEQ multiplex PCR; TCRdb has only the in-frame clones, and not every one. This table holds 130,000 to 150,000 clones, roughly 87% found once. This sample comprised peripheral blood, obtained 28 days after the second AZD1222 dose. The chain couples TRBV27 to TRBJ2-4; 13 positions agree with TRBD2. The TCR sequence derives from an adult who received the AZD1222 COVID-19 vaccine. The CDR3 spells CASSAGLAGLRGSTKNIQYF. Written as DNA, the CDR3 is TGTGCCAGCAGCGCGGGACTAGCGGGATTGAGAGGGTCGACCAAAAACATTCAGTACTTC.